One and the same sample provided the 32 T cell receptor beta chains below, sequenced in a study of CD8+ T cells in alopecia areata. RNA, once extracted, was reverse transcribed into cDNA for use as the sequencing template. The protocol was immunoSEQ multiplex PCR, while the TCRdb copy is restricted to in-frame clones and leaves out a portion. This sample has about 190,000 clones, with 58% found just once. Treatment specified: oral pan-JAK inhibitor, 5-10 mg twice daily. Sequenced here: CD8+ T cells sorted from blood, sampled at week 24, from a patient treated with tofacitinib. These receptor sequences come from a human donor with alopecia areata.

The gene calls are TRBV29-1 and TRBJ1-2; D not resolved. This CDR3 is 15 amino acids long. CDR1 is SQVTM and CDR2 is ANQGSEA in the germline V gene. Trimming stripped 7 bases from V and 4 bases from J, with 22 bases between. The CDR3 coding sequence is TGCAGCGCCCGCGACTCCACCCAGCCTGGCTATGGCTACACCTTC. It yields the protein CSARDSTQPGYGYTF.

The V and J genes are TRBV13 and TRBJ2-5; 8 nucleotides align to TRBD2. The CDR3 runs 16 residues. Per the germline V gene, CDR1 is PRHDT and CDR2 is FYEKMQ (reference sequence). Unmatched junction bases numbered 12, after V lost 0 bases and J lost 9 bases. For the CDR3, the DNA is TGTGCCAGCAGCTTAGGCCGAGGCGGGGGGCCCTCGGCCCAGTACTTC. This translates into CASSLGRGGGPSAQYF.

This chain links TRBV5-6 with TRBJ2-7; possibly TRBD1 for D (5 bases). Germline V gives CDR1 SGHDT, CDR2 YYEEEE. V was trimmed by 0 bases and J by 3 bases, leaving 7 bases between them. CDR3 length: 13 amino acids. CDR3 sequence reads: CASSLGGGYEQYF. The CDR3 nucleotides are TGTGCCAGCAGCTTGGGGGGCGGCTACGAGCAGTACTTC.

This clone appeared a few times. V and J are TRBV4-1 and TRBJ2-3, with D possibly TRBD2 on 7 matching bases. Deletions cut 1 base from V and 2 bases from J, with 13 bases between. The CDR3 is 16 residues long. Germline CDR1 is MGHRA and CDR2 is YSYEKL. CDR3 loop: CASSQAGRGPTDTQYF. CDR3 nucleotide sequence: TGCGCCAGCAGCCAAGCCGGGCGGGGGCCCACAGATACGCAGTATTTT.

The V and J genes are TRBV6-5 and TRBJ2-5, with TRBD2 matching over 9 bases. Germline V lookup: CDR1 MNHEY, CDR2 SVGAGI. The CDR3 loop spans 14 amino acids. V dropped 6 bases and J dropped 4; count of bases not matched to a gene: 6. CDR3 coding DNA: TGTGCCAGCAGCTTAGCGGGGGCGGGAGAGACCCAGTACTTC. Protein sequence: CASSLAGAGETQYF.

This chain joins TRBV6-5 and TRBJ1-5; D is ambiguous. The CDR3 consists of 13 residues. Germline CDR1 reads MNHEY; CDR2 reads SVGAGI. V lost 6 bases and J lost 2, with 8 bases in between. The CDR3 reads CASSPTGNQPQHF. In DNA form, the CDR3 reads TGTGCCAGCAGCCCTACAGGCAATCAGCCCCAGCATTTT.

The genes are TRBV11-3 and TRBJ2-5; possibly TRBD1 for D (5 bases). Per the germline V gene, CDR1 is SGHNT and CDR2 is YENEEA. V was cut by 5 bases and J by 1 base, with 11 bases left in between. This CDR3 has 14 residues. This chain's CDR3 is CASSLRTLQETQYF. In DNA form, the CDR3 reads TGTGCCAGCAGCCTCCGGACACTCCAAGAGACCCAGTACTTC.

In its sample, this clone was seen a few times. J is TRBJ1-6 and V is TRBV27; the match to TRBD1 covers 7 bases. Germline V gene sequence: CDR1 MNHEY, CDR2 SMNVEV (reference sequence). V was pared by 3 bases and J by 8 bases, with 4 bases of the junction left unmatched. This CDR3 is 14 amino acids long. The CDR3 coding sequence is TGTGCCAGCAGTTTTCGACAGGGAGATTCACCCCTCCACTTT. This gives the protein CASSFRQGDSPLHF.

J is TRBJ1-2 and V is TRBV7-2; D ambiguous. Germline V gene lookup returns CDR1 SGHTA and CDR2 FQGNSA. Trimming pared 5 bases from V and 4 bases from J, leaving 14 bases between. The CDR3 spans 14 residues. The CDR3 bases are TGTGCCAGCAGCCCCCAAGGTGGTCGCTATGGCTACACCTTC. This translates into CASSPQGGRYGYTF.

The chain combines TRBV5-1 with TRBJ1-5; D is possibly TRBD1 (5 bases). V lost 0 bases and J 2 bases, leaving 9 bases between the germline ends. The CDR3 is 15 residues long. Germline lookup yields CDR1 SGHRS and CDR2 YFSETQ. The CDR3 coding sequence is TGCGCCAGCAGCTTGGAGGTAGGGGGCAATCAGCCCCAGCATTTT. Protein: CASSLEVGGNQPQHF.

The chain carries TRBV6-6 and TRBJ1-2; a possible D gene is TRBD1 (5 bases). With 0 bases removed from V and 8 bases from J, the gap between germline ends came to 7 bases. CDR3 size: 12 residues. Germline CDR1 is MNHNY and CDR2 is SVGAGI (reference sequence). Written as DNA, the CDR3 is TGTGCCAGCAGTTACTCCAGGGACGGCTACACCTTC. This gives the protein CASSYSRDGYTF.

This sequence joins TRBV29-1 and TRBJ2-5, with 7 positions matching TRBD1. The CDR3 runs 14 residues. CDR1 and CDR2 from the germline V gene are SQVTM and ANQGSEA. V lost 2 bases to trimming and J lost 1 base; unmatched junction nucleotides: 4. CDR3 amino acids: CSVEQGEAQETQYF. DNA of the CDR3: TGCAGCGTTGAACAGGGGGAAGCCCAAGAGACCCAGTACTTC. The complete variable domain, with remaining parts taken from reference TRBV29-1 and TRBJ2-5, reads SAVISQKPSRDICQRGTSLTIQCQVDSQVTMMFWYRQQPGQSLTLIATANQGSEATYESGFVIDKFPISRPNLTFSTLTVSNMSPEDSSIYLCSVEQGEAQETQYFGPGTRLLVL.

V is TRBV23-1 and J is TRBJ1-1; D remains ambiguous. TRBV23-1 is known as an ORF, though its function is uncertain. The CDR3 extends over 13 amino acids. V was trimmed by 2 bases and J by 2 bases, leaving 6 bases between them. CDR3: CASSQRGNTEAFF. The CDR3 nucleotides are TGCGCCAGCAGTCAACGGGGTAACACTGAAGCTTTCTTT.

In its sample, this clone was seen a few times. The V gene is TRBV19, the J gene TRBJ1-5, with 8 positions matching TRBD1. V gave up 9 bases and J gave up 2 bases; unmatched junction bases: 12. Germline CDR1 and CDR2: LNHDA and SQIVND (reference sequence). The CDR3 totals 16 residues. In DNA, the CDR3 is TGTGCCAGCCAAATTTTCGGGACAGGAGGCAATCAGCCCCAGCATTTT. It translates to CASQIFGTGGNQPQHF.

The chain uses TRBV2 and TRBJ2-5, with unresolved D. Germline lookup yields CDR1 SNHLY and CDR2 FYNNEI. With 6 bases removed from V and 6 bases from J, the gap between germline ends came to 5 bases. The CDR3 covers 10 residues. The CDR3 sequence is CASSGKTQYF. DNA for the CDR3: TGTGCCAGCAGCGGAAAGACCCAGTACTTC.

The chain combines TRBV15 with TRBJ2-3, with D unresolved. Germline V CDR1 and CDR2: LNHNV, YYDKDF (reference sequence). V was clipped by 5 bases and J by 5 bases, with 23 bases between them. The CDR3 extends over 17 amino acids. The CDR3 DNA sequence: TGTGCCACCAGCCTCCCGGCTAATCGTAGGTTTGGAGATACGCAGTATTTT. This gives the protein CATSLPANRRFGDTQYF. Variable domain in full (rest from reference TRBV15 and TRBJ2-3): DAMVIQNPRYQVTQFGKPVTLSCSQTLNHNVMYWYQQKSSQAPKLLFHYYDKDFNNEADTPDNFQSRRPNTSFCFLDIRSPGLGDTAMYLCATSLPANRRFGDTQYFGPGTRLTVL.

The rearrangement links TRBV7-9 to TRBJ2-1; D possibly corresponds to TRBD2 (6 bases). The germline V gene encodes CDR1 SEHNR and CDR2 FQNEAQ (reference sequence). Trimming shortened V by 5 bases and J by 7 bases, and 15 bases separated the two germline ends. The CDR3 has 14 residues. The CDR3 DNA sequence: TGTGCCAGCAGCCACGGCGGGGTCAGGAATGAGCAGTTCTTC. Translating gives CASSHGGVRNEQFF.

This clone was counted a single time. The rearrangement links TRBV12-5 to TRBJ1-4; D is ambiguous. Germline V gene sequence: CDR1 LGHNT, CDR2 FRNRAP. The CDR3 totals 14 residues. Trimming cost V 7 bases and J 7 bases, with 16 bases left between them. As DNA, the CDR3 is TGTGCTAGTGCCTCCGGATCGGCGACTGAAAAACTGTTTTTT. Encoded protein: CASASGSATEKLFF.

This chain connects TRBV29-1 to TRBJ2-5; possible D gene TRBD1, 5 bases. This CDR3 comprises 15 residues. Trimming cost V 1 base and J 2 bases, with 14 bases left between them. Germline assignment: CDR1 SQVTM and CDR2 ANQGSEA. For the CDR3, the DNA is TGCAGCGTTGAAGGGATCGGACACTATCAAGAGACCCAGTACTTC. Protein sequence: CSVEGIGHYQETQYF. Full variable domain (remainder filled in from reference TRBV29-1 and TRBJ2-5): SAVISQKPSRDICQRGTSLTIQCQVDSQVTMMFWYRQQPGQSLTLIATANQGSEATYESGFVIDKFPISRPNLTFSTLTVSNMSPEDSSIYLCSVEGIGHYQETQYFGPGTRLLVL.

The chain has TRBV7-8 and TRBJ2-7; no clear D. The CDR3 length is 14 residues. CDR1 and CDR2 from the germline V gene are SGHVS and FQNEAQ. Trimming pared 5 bases from V and 6 bases from J, leaving 17 bases between. This chain's CDR3 is CASSDSLTEVEQYF. In DNA, the CDR3 is TGTGCCAGCAGCGATAGCTTAACCGAGGTCGAGCAGTACTTC.

The V gene is TRBV10-3, the J gene TRBJ2-5; D may match TRBD1 or TRBD2 (5 bases each). Between the trimmed V and J ends, which lost 0 bases and 4 bases, there was a span of 9 bases. The germline gives CDR1 ENHRY, CDR2 SYGVKD. This CDR3 comprises 14 residues. The CDR3 spells CAISESGVTETQYF. CDR3 sequence (DNA): TGTGCCATCAGTGAGTCGGGGGTAACAGAGACCCAGTACTTC.

The gene calls are TRBV4-1 and TRBJ2-5; TRBD1 matches at 8 bases. Germline V lookup: CDR1 MGHRA, CDR2 YSYEKL. There are 15 residues in the CDR3. Trimming at V came to 7 bases and at J to 5 bases, leaving 12 bases not matched to a gene. The CDR3 DNA sequence: TGCGCCAGCAAAATCCTCCAGGGGGCTGGGGAGACCCAGTACTTC. Translation: CASKILQGAGETQYF.

This clone was observed a few times. V and J are TRBV14 and TRBJ1-1, with a tentative D call TRBD1 (5 bases). Germline CDR1 reads SGHDN; CDR2 reads FVKESK. This CDR3 region has 11 residues. The ends were cut back, 7 bases at V and 6 bases at J, with 9 bases in the middle. CDR3 sequence (DNA): TGTGCCAGCACCCGAGGGGCTGAAGCTTTCTTT. Amino acid sequence: CASTRGAEAFF.

The V and J genes are TRBV13 and TRBJ1-4; D gene uncertain. From germline, CDR1 is PRHDT and CDR2 FYEKMQ (reference sequence). The V and J ends lost 5 bases and 2 bases respectively, with 6 bases between them. There are 13 residues in the CDR3. The CDR3 region has the DNA TGTGCCAGCAGCGCCATGACTAATGAAAAACTGTTTTTT. This sequence encodes CASSAMTNEKLFF.

The V call is TRBV6-5, the J call TRBJ1-2; D might be TRBD1 (6 bases). This CDR3 comprises 12 residues. Per the germline V gene, CDR1 is MNHEY and CDR2 is SVGAGI. V lost 6 bases to trimming and J lost 8 bases, with 13 bases between them. DNA of the CDR3: TGTGCCAGCAGAGGACAGACAGGAGGCTACACCTTC. This codes for CASRGQTGGYTF.

This clone has just a few counts. The chain recombines TRBV6-1 with TRBJ1-6; D might be TRBD1 (5 bases). Germline V CDR1 and CDR2: MNHNS, SASEGT. The CDR3 has 14 amino acids. Trimming took 8 bases from V and 4 from J, leaving 12 bases between them. The CDR3 nucleotides read TGTGCCAGCGGTTCGGGACCGTATAATTCACCCCTCCACTTT. Translation: CASGSGPYNSPLHF.

This chain joins TRBV13 and TRBJ1-2; D gene uncertain. The CDR3 spans 13 residues. Germline V lookup: CDR1 PRHDT, CDR2 FYEKMQ (reference sequence). The germline V and J ends were trimmed by 5 bases and 6 bases, with 13 bases remaining between them. The CDR3 loop is CASSQDQINGYTF. In DNA form, the CDR3 reads TGTGCCAGCAGCCAAGACCAAATCAATGGCTACACCTTC.

The chain's CDR3 is CASSWRAPGTTEAFF. Here the CDR3 DNA reads TGCGCCAGCAGCTGGCGGGCGCCGGGGACCACTGAAGCTTTCTTT. The chain links TRBV5-1 to TRBJ1-1; tentatively, D is TRBD1 (5 bases). Germline V gene data show CDR1 as SGHRS and CDR2 as YFSETQ. Trimming stripped 3 bases from V and 4 bases from J, with 16 bases between. The CDR3 is 15 residues long.

The chain recombines TRBV19 with TRBJ1-6; no definite D call. The CDR3 sequence is 15 residues long. Per the germline V gene, CDR1 is LNHDA and CDR2 is SQIVND (reference sequence). The germline V and J ends were trimmed by 1 base and 2 bases, with 6 bases remaining between them. The CDR3 is CASSIGSAYNSPLHF. CDR3 sequence (DNA): TGTGCCAGTAGTATAGGTTCGGCCTATAATTCACCCCTCCACTTT.

This chain connects TRBV6-6 to TRBJ2-5; D gene uncertain. Germline CDR1 is MNHNY and CDR2 is SVGAGI (reference sequence). This CDR3 region has 14 residues. V was cut by 7 bases and J by 3 bases, with 15 bases left in between. CDR3 DNA sequence: TGTGCCAGCACCGCGACCGGGCCAAAAGAGACCCAGTACTTC. Its protein is CASTATGPKETQYF.

This clone was seen only a few times. The gene calls are TRBV5-1 and TRBJ2-7, with a weak D call TRBD1 (5 bases). Germline-derived CDR1 and CDR2 are SGHRS and YFSETQ. The CDR3 covers 15 residues. V gave up 0 bases and J gave up 6 bases, with 16 bases separating them. Here the CDR3 reads CASSLEGLGDLEQYF. The CDR3 DNA reads TGCGCCAGCAGCTTGGAAGGGTTAGGGGATCTCGAGCAGTACTTC.

J is TRBJ2-1 and V is TRBV13; D not certain. Deletions cut 5 bases from V and 5 bases from J, with 10 bases between. Germline CDR1 reads PRHDT; CDR2 reads FYEKMQ (reference sequence). This CDR3 comprises 13 residues. CDR3 nucleotide sequence: TGTGCCAGCAGCCCCGCCGTCCACAATGAGCAGTTCTTC. This sequence encodes CASSPAVHNEQFF. The whole variable domain, remainder taken from reference TRBV13 and TRBJ2-1, is AAGVIQSPRHLIKEKRETATLKCYPIPRHDTVYWYQQGPGQDPQFLISFYEKMQSDKGSIPDRFSAQQFSDYHSELNMSSLELGDSALYFCASSPAVHNEQFFGPGTRLTVL.